This paragraph covers one TCR beta chain sequence. These data belong to a study of control samples from healthy donors and cancer patients. Profiling relied on immunoSEQ multiplex PCR, and the TCRdb table lists in-frame clones only, not all of them. The profile shows 150,000 to 200,000 clones, about 91% of them singletons. This CDR3 is built from 12 residues. The germline V gene encodes CDR1 SGDLS and CDR2 YYNGEE. Trimming removed 1 base from V and 4 bases from J, with 5 bases in between. Sequenced material: blood. This clonotype was sampled from a woman aged 40 to 50 in good health. The V call is TRBV9, the J call TRBJ2-5, with D tentatively TRBD1 (5 bases). The CDR3 DNA follows: TGTGCCAGCAGCGTACAGGGAGAGACCCAGTACTTC. Translated, it gives CASSVQGETQYF.